The rows below give T cell receptor beta chains drawn from one sample of a study of regulatory T cells in long-lasting Graves disease. One entry per CDR3 protein results from TCRdb running MiXCR on the multiplex PCR reads. The table has hundreds of thousands of distinct CDR3 sequences, more than 15% seen once. This sample was also put to use in a study of T cells in Graves' hyperthyroidism and ophthalmopathy.

The source was peripheral blood mononuclear cells (PBMCs), collected at new diagnosis, from a patient treated with antithyroid drugs. Receptors were obtained from a woman aged 40-60 years with Graves disease. Each CDR3 is given with its conserved first and last residue. Fields, in order: clone size, CDR3 length, D gene, J gene, V gene, CDR3 protein, CDR3 DNA. D genes are given only for firm matches. The size field is filled for only some rows; it gives once, few, many or a size class.

>-|16|TRBD1|TRBJ2-5|TRBV18
CASSPRDRDLLGTQYF
TGTGCCAGCTCACCCCGGGACAGGGACCTTCTTGGGACCCAGTACTTC
>few|17|-|TRBJ2-5|TRBV7-9
CASLSLKGAREGETQYF
TGTGCCAGCCTCTCACTGAAGGGAGCGCGGGAAGGAGAGACCCAGTACTTC
>-|17|-|TRBJ1-1|TRBV5-1
CASSLAGQGSGNTEAFF
TGCGCCAGCAGCTTGGCGGGCCAGGGGTCGGGTAACACTGAAGCTTTCTTT
>many|15|-|TRBJ2-1|TRBV2
CASSPRDFPPREQFF
TGTGCCAGCAGCCCACGGGACTTCCCACCCCGTGAGCAGTTCTTC
>-|11|-|TRBJ1-1|TRBV24-1
CATRGDTEAFF
TGTGCCACCAGAGGGGACACTGAAGCTTTCTTT
>few|13|-|TRBJ2-5|TRBV12-3/TRBV12-4
CASNEGGAETQYF
TGTGCCAGCAACGAAGGGGGGGCAGAGACCCAGTACTTC
>many|17|-|TRBJ2-3|TRBV11-1
CASTSKPTGKVTDTQYF
TGTGCCAGCACCTCGAAGCCAACGGGGAAGGTCACAGATACGCAGTATTTT
>few|16|TRBD1|TRBJ2-7|TRBV5-5
CASSTEGTGGFHEQYF
TGTGCCAGCAGCACGGAAGGGACAGGGGGTTTCCACGAGCAGTACTTC
>many|15|-|TRBJ2-7|TRBV3-1
CASSHENLMGYEQYF
TGTGCCAGCAGCCATGAGAACTTGATGGGTTACGAGCAGTACTTC
>-|13|TRBD1|TRBJ2-3|TRBV2
CASSEEGADTQYF
TGTGCCAGCAGTGAAGAGGGGGCGGATACGCAGTATTTT
>-|13|-|TRBJ2-7|TRBV20-1
CSGLTGSSYEQYF
TGCAGTGGTCTCACAGGGTCTTCTTACGAGCAGTACTTC
>few|14|-|TRBJ2-5|TRBV2
CASTESRGQETQYF
TGTGCCAGCACCGAGTCGAGGGGACAAGAGACCCAGTACTTC
>-|15|TRBD2|TRBJ2-7|TRBV5-4
CASSYSGRLEYEQYF
TGTGCCAGCAGCTACAGCGGGAGGCTCGAATACGAGCAGTACTTC
>-|15|-|TRBJ1-5|TRBV19
CASSRGIDKGQPQHF
TGTGCCAGTAGCCGGGGAATCGATAAAGGACAGCCCCAGCATTTT
>many|16|-|TRBJ2-1|TRBV12-3/TRBV12-4
CASSPWTKQVDNEQFF
TGTGCCAGCAGTCCTTGGACGAAGCAGGTAGACAATGAGCAGTTCTTC
>many|13|-|TRBJ2-7|TRBV6-5
CASSYVAAYEQYF
TGTGCCAGCAGTTATGTGGCAGCCTACGAGCAGTACTTC
>many|15|TRBD2|TRBJ2-1|TRBV28
CASRGAGGPYNEQFF
TGTGCCAGCAGGGGAGCGGGGGGCCCCTACAATGAGCAGTTCTTC
>-|14|TRBD2|TRBJ2-7|TRBV20-1
CSARGLAGIYEQYF
TGCAGTGCTAGGGGACTAGCGGGGATCTACGAGCAGTACTTC
>few|16|-|TRBJ1-4|TRBV4-1
CASSQRQPGAGEKLFF
TGCGCCAGCAGCCAACGTCAGCCGGGGGCAGGTGAAAAACTGTTTTTT
>-|14|-|TRBJ2-7|TRBV6-1
CASSSSSATYEQYF
TGTGCCAGCTCTTCAAGTTCAGCTACCTACGAGCAGTACTTC
>few|13|-|TRBJ2-1|TRBV5-4
CASSLMGQGEQFF
TGTGCCAGCAGCTTGATGGGGCAGGGGGAGCAGTTCTTC
>many|14|-|TRBJ2-7|TRBV2
CASMVLPMSYEQYF
TGTGCCAGCATGGTCCTACCCATGTCCTACGAGCAGTACTTC
>many|14|TRBD2|TRBJ2-7|TRBV3-1
CASSQGLAGYEQYF
TGTGCCAGCAGCCAAGGACTAGCGGGTTACGAGCAGTACTTC
>few|15|-|TRBJ1-1|TRBV15
CATSRGPRGSTEAFF
TGTGCCACCAGCAGAGGCCCCCGGGGTAGCACTGAAGCTTTCTTT
>-|13|TRBD1|TRBJ1-4|TRBV10-3
CATQQGTNEKLFF
TGTGCCACCCAACAGGGGACTAATGAAAAACTGTTTTTT
>many|11|-|TRBJ2-1|TRBV7-2
CASSSPGEQFF
TGTGCCAGCAGCTCCCCCGGCGAGCAGTTCTTC
>-|15|-|TRBJ1-3|TRBV19
CASSTPTASGNTIYF
TGTGCCAGTAGTACCCCGACGGCCTCTGGAAACACCATATATTTT
>many|15|-|TRBJ1-2|TRBV6-5
CASSYSFAGADGYTF
TGTGCCAGCAGTTACTCGTTTGCGGGGGCGGATGGCTACACCTTC
>few|16|-|TRBJ1-2|TRBV5-4
CASSPEDRPANYGYTF
TGTGCCAGCAGCCCGGAGGACCGCCCAGCTAACTATGGCTACACCTTC
>many|13|-|TRBJ1-2|TRBV2
CASSFGSSYGYTF
TGTGCCAGCAGCTTCGGATCCTCCTATGGCTACACCTTC
>many|15|-|TRBJ2-1|TRBV28
CASSLDGGTAPRGFF
TGTGCCAGCAGTTTAGATGGCGGGACGGCGCCTCGAGGGTTCTTC
>many|13|-|TRBJ2-2|TRBV11-2
CASSSDPVGELFF
TGTGCCAGCAGCTCGGACCCAGTCGGGGAGCTGTTTTTT
>few|14|TRBD1|TRBJ2-7|TRBV20-1
CSARERDRGGEQYF
TGCAGTGCTAGAGAAAGGGACAGGGGAGGAGAGCAGTACTTC
>few|17|TRBD2|TRBJ2-5|TRBV27
CASSLFASGTSLQTQYF
TGTGCCAGCAGCCTGTTCGCTAGCGGGACTAGTTTACAGACCCAGTACTTC
>-|13|-|TRBJ1-4|TRBV6-1
CATKDGLNEKLFF
TGTGCCACCAAGGACGGATTAAATGAAAAACTGTTTTTT
>-|15|TRBD1|TRBJ2-3|TRBV19
CASSMGQVGTDTQYF
TGTGCCAGTAGTATGGGACAGGTGGGCACAGATACGCAGTATTTT
>-|14|-|TRBJ2-7|TRBV19
CASSSSFPSYEQYF
TGTGCCAGTAGTTCGTCCTTCCCCTCCTACGAGCAGTACTTC
>few|15|TRBD2|TRBJ2-1|TRBV7-2
CASSLREGRQNEQFF
TGTGCCAGCAGCTTACGGGAGGGCCGCCAGAATGAGCAGTTCTTC
>many|12|-|TRBJ2-7|TRBV28
CASRQGGDRQYF
TGTGCCAGCCGCCAAGGGGGGGATCGGCAGTACTTC
>many|18|TRBD1|TRBJ1-6|TRBV5-5
CASSWGQETSSYNSPLHF
TGTGCCAGCAGCTGGGGACAGGAGACGAGCTCCTATAATTCACCCCTCCACTTT
>few|12|TRBD2|TRBJ2-7|TRBV12-3/TRBV12-4
CASAGGPNEQYF
TGTGCCAGCGCGGGGGGGCCGAACGAGCAGTACTTC